This T cell receptor (beta chain) was recovered during a study of T cells in Graves' hyperthyroidism and ophthalmopathy (dated 2019 in TCRdb). The study in broad terms: Peripheral blood samples were taken at initial diagnosis, before any treatment was given. The roughly 94 discovery patients were randomly split 7:3 into training and test sets. To identify distinguishing TCR V-J signatures, a discovery cohort of 90 to 100 patients was used, comprising 43 with Graves' ophthalmopathy and some 60 with stable Graves' hyperthyroidism. In about 6 Graves' hyperthyroidism patients, the study also compared T-cell repertoires from thyroid tissue with T-cell repertoires from blood. Prospective prediction of ophthalmopathy was tested in an independent validation cohort consisting of about 19 hyperthyroidism patients and around 16 patients who later progressed to ophthalmopathy. Following sampling, methimazole starting at 30 mg daily was given to hyperthyroidism patients, and high-dose intravenous methylprednisolone was given to ophthalmopathy patients. The paper describes TCR Vbeta CDR3 sequencing of about 140 peripheral blood samples, made up of fewer than 50 ophthalmopathy patients, approximately 73 hyperthyroidism patients and 17 progressor patients. What the study reported, not specific to this receptor: No statistical method was used to set the sample size in advance, and investigators knew the group allocation. Most expanded thyroid clonotypes (frequency above 0.001) were also detected in blood, suggesting blood repertoires may reflect thyroid immune responses. In validation, the model predicted progression to ophthalmopathy with about 71% sensitivity and less than 80% specificity, a median of 6.5 months before onset. A 13 V-J signature model separated ophthalmopathy from stable hyperthyroidism, with around 91% sensitivity and roughly 81% specificity in cross-validation and 80%/75% in testing.

Details on this clonotype: Its specific antigen is unknown. No much larger clone exists at a distance of one base, and base qualities are not known.

TCR beta CDR3 regions were amplified from RNA transcripts. The first round of RT-PCR for the TCR CDR3 was performed with the HTBI primer set and the Qiagen OneStep RT-PCR kit. Libraries were constructed in a second round of multiplex PCR, after which size selection and purification were performed. The libraries were sequenced on an Illumina HiSeq2000 using paired-end 100 bp reads. Per the source publication's procedure: Raw data were processed with SOAPnuke, discarding reads with adapters, uncalled bases, mean Phred below 15, or no exact constant-primer or identifier match. High-quality paired reads were merged using COPE v1.2.5, and each unique nucleotide sequence was defined as a clonotype. Clonotypes were aligned to IMGT TRBV, TRBD and TRBJ reference segments using MiTCR v1.1. Analysis was restricted to V-J combinations with a frequency above 0.0001, which covered roughly 99% of repertoires. A TCS score was defined as the ratio between F50 (clonal expansion) and ExV (chaos), using BLOSUM62-based TCRdist between CDR3 peptides within each V-J. Welch's t-statistics and random forest reduced around 520 V-J features to roughly 13, which were used in a naive Bayes classifier (R e1071). The public reads were reanalyzed by TCRdb: fastp trimming at Q25, MiXCR alignment, in-frame beta chains only. One record per CDR3 amino acid sequence lists the most common genes and DNA. In this record, the V and J calls reflect TCRdb's handling and not the investigators' own analysis. Within this sample are fewer than 450,000 distinct CDR3 sequences, with roughly 20% of them counted one time only. The ten largest clones add up to 35% to 45% of the sample.

The germline V gene yields SGHDN for CDR1 and FVKESK for CDR2. The CDR3 contains 13 residues, cysteine and phenylalanine counted. Of all the DNA, just the CDR3 is kept, 39 bases in frame from base 1. The trim is 4 bases for V and 5 bases for J, with a gap of 11 bases between the germline ends. Ophthalmopathy patients had moderately to severely active disease, with a Clinical Activity Score of 3 or more, a NOSPECS grade of 4 or more, and a disease duration of less than 3 months. Exclusion was applied to patients with uncontrolled infections, other autoimmune diseases, pregnancy or lactation. Diagnoses were established on the basis of clinical symptoms, serum thyroxine and TRAb, thyroid ultrasound, and orbital computed tomography. PBMCs were isolated from approximately 10 ml of fresh peripheral blood by Ficoll-Paque density gradient centrifugation. Trizol reagent was used to extract total RNA, and RNA quality was then checked on an Agilent 2100 Bioanalyzer.

This receptor was taken from a man aged 18 to 30 with Graves' ophthalmopathy. This chain is built from TRBV14 and TRBJ1-2, with an unclear D gene assignment. What was sequenced was blood. The DNA reads TGTGCCAGCAGCCCCGCCAGGCAGTATGGCTACACCTTC. The resulting protein is CASSPARQYGYTF.